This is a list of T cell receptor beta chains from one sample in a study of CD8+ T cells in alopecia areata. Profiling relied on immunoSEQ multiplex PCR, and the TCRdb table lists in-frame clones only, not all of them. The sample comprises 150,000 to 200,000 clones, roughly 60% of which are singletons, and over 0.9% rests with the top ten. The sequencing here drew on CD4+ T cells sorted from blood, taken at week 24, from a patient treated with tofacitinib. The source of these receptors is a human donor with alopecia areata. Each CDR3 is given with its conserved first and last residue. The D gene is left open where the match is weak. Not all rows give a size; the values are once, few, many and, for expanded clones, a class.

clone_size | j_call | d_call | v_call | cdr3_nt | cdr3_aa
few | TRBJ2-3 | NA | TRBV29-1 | TGCAGCGCCCGGATCACAGATACGCAGTATTTT | CSARITDTQYF
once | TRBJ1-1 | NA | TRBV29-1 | TGCAGCGTTGGCGGGACCATGAACACTGAAGCTTTCTTT | CSVGGTMNTEAFF
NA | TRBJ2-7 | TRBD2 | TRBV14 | TGTGCCAGCAGTGGGCTAGCGGGGGCTCATCAATACTTC | CASSGLAGAHQYF
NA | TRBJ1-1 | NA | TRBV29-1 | TGCAGCGTTGATCTGGTAATGAACACTGAAGCTTTCTTT | CSVDLVMNTEAFF
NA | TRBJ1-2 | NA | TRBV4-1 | TGCGCCAGCAGCCAAGATCCCGGGCCAGCCGCGGGCTACACCTTC | CASSQDPGPAAGYTF
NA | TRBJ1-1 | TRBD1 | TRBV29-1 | TGCAGCGCTATCCCACAGGGGACTGAAGCTTTCTTT | CSAIPQGTEAFF
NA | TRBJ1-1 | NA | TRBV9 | TGTGCCAGCAGCGATCAGGTGAACACTGAAGCTTTCTTT | CASSDQVNTEAFF
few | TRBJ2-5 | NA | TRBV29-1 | TGCAGCGTTGCACCGGGGTTTCAGACCCAGTACTTC | CSVAPGFQTQYF
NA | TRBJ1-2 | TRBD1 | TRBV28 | TGTGCCAGCAACTCAGGGGGGACCTCCTATGGCTACACCTTC | CASNSGGTSYGYTF
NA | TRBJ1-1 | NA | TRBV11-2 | TGTGCCAGCAGCCCACAGGGAGTGGGGACTGAAGCTTTCTTT | CASSPQGVGTEAFF
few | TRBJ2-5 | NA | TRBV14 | TGTGCCAGCAGCCAAGATGGCGAGGTCCCGAAGACCCAGTACTTC | CASSQDGEVPKTQYF
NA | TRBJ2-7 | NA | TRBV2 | TGTGCCAGCAGTTGGACCACCTACGAGCAGTACTTC | CASSWTTYEQYF
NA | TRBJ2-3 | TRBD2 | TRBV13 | TGTGCCAGCAGCATAAGACTAGCGGGGTTCACAGATACGCAGTATTTT | CASSIRLAGFTDTQYF
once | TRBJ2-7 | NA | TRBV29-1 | TGCAGCGTCAAACTACAAAACTACGAGCAGTACTTC | CSVKLQNYEQYF
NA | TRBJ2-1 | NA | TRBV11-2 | TGTGCCAGCAGCTTAGACGGGGATGGAGGGGGGTTCTTC | CASSLDGDGGGFF
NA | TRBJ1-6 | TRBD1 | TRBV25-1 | TGTGCCAGCAAGGGACAGGGAGTCTCACCCCTCCACTTT | CASKGQGVSPLHF
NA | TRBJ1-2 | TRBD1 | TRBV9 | TGTGCCAGCAGCGCAACCACAGGGGGCGCAGGGAGTGGCTACACCTTC | CASSATTGGAGSGYTF
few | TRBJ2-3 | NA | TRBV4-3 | TGCGCCAGCAGCCGTGAGGCGGGGCCCACCGGGACAGATACGCAGTATTTT | CASSREAGPTGTDTQYF
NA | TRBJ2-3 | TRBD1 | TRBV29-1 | TGCAGCGGTCTAGGACAGGGAGGTGGTACGCAGTATTTT | CSGLGQGGGTQYF
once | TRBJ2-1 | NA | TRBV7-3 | TGTGCCAGCAGCCAATCCGGGACAAGATCTAATGAGCAGTTCTTC | CASSQSGTRSNEQFF
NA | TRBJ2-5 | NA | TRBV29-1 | TGCAGCATAGCCCCCCTGGGAGAGACCCAGTACTTC | CSIAPLGETQYF
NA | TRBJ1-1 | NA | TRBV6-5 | TGTGCCAGCATGCCGCCCGGGTACACTGAAGCTTTCTTT | CASMPPGYTEAFF
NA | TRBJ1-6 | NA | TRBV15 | TGTGCCACCAGCCCTAAAGGGGGAACCCCCCTCCACTTT | CATSPKGGTPLHF
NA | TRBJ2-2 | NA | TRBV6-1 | TGTGCCTTCCTCAGGGAAAACGGGGAGCTGTTTTTT | CAFLRENGELFF
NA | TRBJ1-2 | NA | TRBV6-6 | TGTGCCAGCAGTTACTCGAGTCGAGATGGCTACACCTTC | CASSYSSRDGYTF
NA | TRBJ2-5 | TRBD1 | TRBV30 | TGTGCCTGGAGTGGAACAGGGGGACAGGAGACCCAGTACTTC | CAWSGTGGQETQYF
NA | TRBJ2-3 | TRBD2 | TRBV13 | TGTGCCAGCAGCTCGCTCTTGGCGGGGGGAACCACAGATACGCAGTATTTT | CASSSLLAGGTTDTQYF
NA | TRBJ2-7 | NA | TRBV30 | TGTGCCTGGGGGCCCTTTCGGGACAACCCCTACGAGCAGTACTTC | CAWGPFRDNPYEQYF